This T cell receptor beta chain was retrieved from a study of OX40 agonist ivuxolimab in advanced cancers. The V end lost 3 bases, the J end lost 0 bases, and 9 bases lay between the germline ends. Germline assignment: CDR1 LNHDA and CDR2 SQIVND (reference sequence). The CDR3 extends over 15 amino acids. The assay was immunoSEQ multiplex PCR, and TCRdb's table has in-frame clones only and misses some. The sample gives about 54,000 clones, 91% of which show up once; approximately 7.9% is in the top ten. This receptor was identified in an adult with an advanced solid tumor such as melanoma, head and neck, liver or kidney cancer. Sample: CD4+ or CD8+ T cells sorted from blood, taken in a trial of the OX40 agonist ivuxolimab. The rearrangement links TRBV19 to TRBJ1-5, with D unresolved. The CDR3 spells CASSISGRSNQPQHF. The CDR3, as DNA: TGTGCCAGTAGTATCTCCGGACGTAGCAATCAGCCCCAGCATTTT.